This TCR beta chain was found in a study of T cell changes during pregnancy in multiple sclerosis. Clones were read by immunoSEQ multiplex PCR, and TCRdb kept only the in-frame ones, dropping some. The sample lists 40,000 or so clones, roughly nine tenths occurring once. The length of the CDR3 is 17 residues. V was pared by 0 bases and J by 5 bases, with 19 bases between. Germline V gives CDR1 LGHNT, CDR2 FRNRAP. The sample here was peripheral blood, taken before pregnancy. This rearrangement joins TRBV12-5 to TRBJ1-1, with D maybe TRBD1 (5 bases). This TCR came from a female donor with multiple sclerosis, enrolled in a pregnancy study. DNA for the CDR3: TGTGCTAGTGGTTTGGTACCACGCCAGGGCCGTGGGACTGAAGCTTTCTTT. Residues: CASGLVPRQGRGTEAFF. The variable domain in full, with the rest retrieved from reference TRBV12-5 and TRBJ1-1, is DARVTQTPRHKVTEMGQEVTMRCQPILGHNTVFWYRQTMMQGLELLAYFRNRAPLDDSGMPKDRFSAEMPDATLATLKIQPSEPRDSAVYFCASGLVPRQGRGTEAFFGQGTRLTVV.